This T cell receptor beta chain emerged from a study of regulatory T cells in long-lasting Graves disease. Study background: The definition of persistent Graves' disease was over 5 years of antithyroid drugs with positive TSH receptor antibodies.

The time point here: persistent/refractory GD, antithyroid drugs over 5 years with positive TRAb. PBMC-extracted RNA yielded the TCR library. iRepertoire HTBI primers and Arm-PCR of CDR3 regions built TCR beta libraries. Using its own MiXCR run on the multiplex PCR reads, TCRdb lists one record per CDR3 protein. Found here are around 400,000 distinct CDR3 sequences, roughly 25% of them singletons; the top ten hold less than 30%. Findings of the study overall: Patients with persistent disease showed a bias toward TRBV28, TRBJ1-2 and TRBJ2-5. Because few samples were included, accuracy may have been lower. Graves' patients with persistent disease showed TCR diversity lower than patients newly diagnosed.

Regarding this clonotype: The antigen is undetermined.

Trimming left V 2 bases short and J 7 bases short, with 14 bases between. Germline CDR1 MDHEN, CDR2 SYDVKM. The CDR3 is 14 residues long. The clonotype comes from a woman in her thirties or forties with Graves disease. The chain couples TRBV28 to TRBJ2-5; D could derive from TRBD1 or TRBD2 (5 bases each). The specimen was peripheral blood mononuclear cells (PBMCs), collected when the disease was refractory, from a patient treated with antithyroid drugs. The CDR3 reads CASSLQGSRGTQYF. In DNA, the CDR3 is TGTGCCAGCAGTTTACAGGGTTCTCGGGGGACCCAGTACTTC. The variable domain in full, with the rest retrieved from reference TRBV28 and TRBJ2-5, is DVKVTQSSRYLVKRTGEKVFLECVQDMDHENMFWYRQDPGLGLRLIYFSYDVKMKEKGDIPEGYSVSREKKERFSLILESASTNQTSMYLCASSLQGSRGTQYFGPGTRLLVL.